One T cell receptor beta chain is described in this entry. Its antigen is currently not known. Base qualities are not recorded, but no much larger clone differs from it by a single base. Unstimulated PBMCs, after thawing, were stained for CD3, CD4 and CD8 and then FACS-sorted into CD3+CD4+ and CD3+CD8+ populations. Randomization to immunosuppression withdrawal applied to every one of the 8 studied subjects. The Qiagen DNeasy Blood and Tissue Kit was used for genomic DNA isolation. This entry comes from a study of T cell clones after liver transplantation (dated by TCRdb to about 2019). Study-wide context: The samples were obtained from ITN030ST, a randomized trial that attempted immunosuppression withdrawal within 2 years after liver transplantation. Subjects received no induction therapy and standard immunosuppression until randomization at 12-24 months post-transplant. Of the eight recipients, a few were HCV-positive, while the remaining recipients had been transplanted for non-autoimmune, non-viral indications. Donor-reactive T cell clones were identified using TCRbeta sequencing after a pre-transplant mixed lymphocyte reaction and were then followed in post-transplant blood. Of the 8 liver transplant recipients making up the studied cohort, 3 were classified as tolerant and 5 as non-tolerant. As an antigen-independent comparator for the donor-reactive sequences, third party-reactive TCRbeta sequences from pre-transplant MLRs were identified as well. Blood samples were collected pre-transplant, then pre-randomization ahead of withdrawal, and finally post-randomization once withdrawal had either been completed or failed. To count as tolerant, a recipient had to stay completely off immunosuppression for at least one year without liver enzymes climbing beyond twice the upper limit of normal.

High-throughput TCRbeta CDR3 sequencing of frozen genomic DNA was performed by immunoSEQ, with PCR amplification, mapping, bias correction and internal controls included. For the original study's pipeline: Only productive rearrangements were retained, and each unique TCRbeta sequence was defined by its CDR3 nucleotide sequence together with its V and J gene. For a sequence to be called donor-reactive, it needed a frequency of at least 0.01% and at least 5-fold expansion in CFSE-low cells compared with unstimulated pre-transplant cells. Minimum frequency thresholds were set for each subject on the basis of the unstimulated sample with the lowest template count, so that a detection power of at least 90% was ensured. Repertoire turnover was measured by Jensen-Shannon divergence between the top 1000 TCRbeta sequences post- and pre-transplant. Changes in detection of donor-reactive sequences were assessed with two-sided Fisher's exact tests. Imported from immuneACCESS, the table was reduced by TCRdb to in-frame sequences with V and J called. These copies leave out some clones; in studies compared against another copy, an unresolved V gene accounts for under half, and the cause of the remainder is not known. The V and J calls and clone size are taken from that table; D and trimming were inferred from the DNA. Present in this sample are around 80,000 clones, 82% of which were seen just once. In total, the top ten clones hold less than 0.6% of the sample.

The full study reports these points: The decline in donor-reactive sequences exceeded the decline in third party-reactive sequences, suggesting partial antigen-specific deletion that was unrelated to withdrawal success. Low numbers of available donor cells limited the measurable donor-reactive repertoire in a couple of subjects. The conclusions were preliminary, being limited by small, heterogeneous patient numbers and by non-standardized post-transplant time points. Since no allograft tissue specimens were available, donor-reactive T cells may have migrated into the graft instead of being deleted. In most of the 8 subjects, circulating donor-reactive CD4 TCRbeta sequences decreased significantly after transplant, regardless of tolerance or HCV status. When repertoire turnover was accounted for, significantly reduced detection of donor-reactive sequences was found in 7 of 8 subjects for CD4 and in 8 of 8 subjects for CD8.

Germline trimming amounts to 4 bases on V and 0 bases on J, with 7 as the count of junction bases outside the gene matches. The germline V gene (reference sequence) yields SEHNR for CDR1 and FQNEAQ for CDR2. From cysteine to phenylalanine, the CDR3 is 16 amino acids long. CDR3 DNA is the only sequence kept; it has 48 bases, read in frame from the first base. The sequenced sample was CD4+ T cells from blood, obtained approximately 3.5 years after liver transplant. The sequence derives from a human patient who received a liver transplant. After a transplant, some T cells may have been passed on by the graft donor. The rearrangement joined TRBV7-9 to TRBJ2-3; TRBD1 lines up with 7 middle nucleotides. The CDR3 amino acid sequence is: CASSSYRGRSTDTQYF. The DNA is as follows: TGTGCCAGCAGCTCGTACAGGGGTCGTAGCACAGATACGCAGTATTTT.